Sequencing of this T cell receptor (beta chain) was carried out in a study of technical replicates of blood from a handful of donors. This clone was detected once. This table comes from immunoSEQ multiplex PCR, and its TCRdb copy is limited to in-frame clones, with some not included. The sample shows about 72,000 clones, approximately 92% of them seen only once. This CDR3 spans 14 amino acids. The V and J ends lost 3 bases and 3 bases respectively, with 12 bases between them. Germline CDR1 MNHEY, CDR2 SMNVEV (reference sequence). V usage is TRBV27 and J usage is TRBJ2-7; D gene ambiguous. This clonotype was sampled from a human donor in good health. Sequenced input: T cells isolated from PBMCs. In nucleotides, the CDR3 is TGTGCCAGCAGTTTCGTAGAGAGTCTCTACGAGCAGTACTTC. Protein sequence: CASSFVESLYEQYF.